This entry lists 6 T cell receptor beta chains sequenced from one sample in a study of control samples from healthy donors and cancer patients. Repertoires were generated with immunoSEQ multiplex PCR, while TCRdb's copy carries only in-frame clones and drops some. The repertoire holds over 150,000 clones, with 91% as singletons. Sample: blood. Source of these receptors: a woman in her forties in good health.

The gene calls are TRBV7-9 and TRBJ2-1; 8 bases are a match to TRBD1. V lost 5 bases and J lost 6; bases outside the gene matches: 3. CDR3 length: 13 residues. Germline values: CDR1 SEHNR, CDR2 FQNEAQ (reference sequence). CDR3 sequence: CASSRQGFNEQFF. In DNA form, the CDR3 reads TGTGCCAGCAGCCGACAGGGGTTCAATGAGCAGTTCTTC.

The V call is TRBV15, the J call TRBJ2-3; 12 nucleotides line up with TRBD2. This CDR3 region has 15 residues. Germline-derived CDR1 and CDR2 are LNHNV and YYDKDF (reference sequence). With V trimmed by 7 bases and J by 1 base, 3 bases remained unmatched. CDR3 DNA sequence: TGTGCCACCAAGACTAGCGGGGGACGCACAGATACGCAGTATTTT. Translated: CATKTSGGRTDTQYF.

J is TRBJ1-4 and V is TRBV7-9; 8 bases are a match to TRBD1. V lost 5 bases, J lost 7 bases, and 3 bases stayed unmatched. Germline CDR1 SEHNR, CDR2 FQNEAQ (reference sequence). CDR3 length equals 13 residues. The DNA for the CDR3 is TGTGCCAGCAGCGCCGGGACAGGTGAAAAACTGTTTTTT. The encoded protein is CASSAGTGEKLFF. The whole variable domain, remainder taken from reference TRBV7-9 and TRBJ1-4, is DTGVSQNPRHKITKRGQNVTFRCDPISEHNRLYWYRQTLGQGPEFLTYFQNEAQLEKSRLLSDRFSAERPKGSFSTLEIQRTEQGDSAMYLCASSAGTGEKLFFGSGTQLSVL.

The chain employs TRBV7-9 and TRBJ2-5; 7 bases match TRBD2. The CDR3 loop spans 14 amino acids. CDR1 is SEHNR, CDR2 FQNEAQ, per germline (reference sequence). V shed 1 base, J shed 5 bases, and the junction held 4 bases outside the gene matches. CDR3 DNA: TGTGCCAGCAGCTTAGAGGAGGGAGGGGAGACCCAGTACTTC. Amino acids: CASSLEEGGETQYF.

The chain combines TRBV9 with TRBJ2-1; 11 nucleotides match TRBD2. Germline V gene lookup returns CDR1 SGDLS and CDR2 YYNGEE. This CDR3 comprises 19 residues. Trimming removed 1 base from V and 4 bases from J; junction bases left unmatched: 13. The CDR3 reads CASSVSGSGGAVRYNEQFF. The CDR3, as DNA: TGTGCCAGCAGCGTATCAGGTAGCGGGGGGGCCGTTCGGTACAATGAGCAGTTCTTC.

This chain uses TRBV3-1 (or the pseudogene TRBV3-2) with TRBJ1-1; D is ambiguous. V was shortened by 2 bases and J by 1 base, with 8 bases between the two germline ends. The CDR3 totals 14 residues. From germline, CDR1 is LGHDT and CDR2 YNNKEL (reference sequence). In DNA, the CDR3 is TGTGCCAGCAGCCAAACGGGCGCGAACACTGAAGCTTTCTTT. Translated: CASSQTGANTEAFF.